One and the same sample provided the 20 T cell receptor beta chains below, sequenced in a study of T cell responses to AZD1222 COVID-19 vaccine. Clones were read by immunoSEQ multiplex PCR, and TCRdb kept only the in-frame ones, dropping some. Of some 170,000 clones listed, 85% to 95% are singletons. The source was peripheral blood, collected 28 days after the second AZD1222 dose. Source of these receptors: an adult who received the AZD1222 COVID-19 vaccine.

This clone appeared once. The chain joins TRBV12-2 to TRBJ2-7. TRBV12-2 is given as a pseudogene. The CDR3 totals 14 residues. CDR3 sequence reads: CASRPGKGHDEQYF. The CDR3 DNA reads as TGTGCAAGTCGACCGGGGAAGGGGCACGACGAGCAGTACTTC.

This clone occurred once. The chain has TRBV4-2 and TRBJ2-7; D is unclear. V lost 1 base and J 1 base, leaving 11 bases between the germline ends. The CDR3 has 15 amino acids. Germline V gene lookup returns CDR1 LGHNA and CDR2 YNFKEQ. Here the CDR3 reads CASSQVVGSSYEQYF. In DNA form, the CDR3 reads TGTGCCAGCAGCCAAGTGGTGGGCTCGTCCTACGAGCAGTACTTC.

This clone has only one observation. The J gene is TRBJ1-2, the V gene TRBV4-1; 8 bases match TRBD1. Per the germline V gene, CDR1 is MGHRA and CDR2 is YSYEKL. The V gene end was trimmed by 4 bases and the J gene end by 3 bases; junction bases not matched to a gene: 7. The CDR3 runs 15 residues. The CDR3 DNA reads TGCGCCAGCAGCCCCCCCGGGACAGGAGACTATGGCTACACCTTC. Amino acid sequence: CASSPPGTGDYGYTF.

The rearrangement joins TRBV14 to TRBJ2-1; the match to TRBD2 covers 7 bases. The CDR3 loop spans 16 amino acids. CDR1 and CDR2 from the germline V gene are SGHDN and FVKESK. Losses at the gene ends were 3 bases for V and 6 bases for J; bases not matched to a gene: 11. The CDR3 region is CASSQWAGEGPNEQFF. Here the CDR3 DNA reads TGTGCCAGCAGCCAGTGGGCGGGAGAGGGCCCCAATGAGCAGTTCTTC. Complete variable domain (other parts from reference TRBV14 and TRBJ2-1): EAGVTQFPSHSVIEKGQTVTLRCDPISGHDNLYWYRRVMGKEIKFLLHFVKESKQDESGMPNNRFLAERTGGTYSTLKVQPAELEDSGVYFCASSQWAGEGPNEQFFGPGTRLTVL.

J is TRBJ1-5 and V is TRBV19, with D possibly being TRBD1 (5 bases). The V end was cut by 3 bases, the J end by 7 bases, with 16 bases between. The length of the CDR3 is 15 residues. Germline V gives CDR1 LNHDA, CDR2 SQIVND (reference sequence). The CDR3 region is CASSMGGRGGQPQHF. CDR3 DNA sequence: TGTGCCAGTAGTATGGGGGGAAGGGGAGGACAGCCCCAGCATTTT.

The chain couples TRBV7-9 to TRBJ2-7; 7 bases line up with TRBD1. The germline V gene has CDR1 SEHNR and CDR2 FQNEAQ (reference sequence). This CDR3 has 15 residues. With 4 bases clipped from V and 2 bases from J, the junction kept 8 bases outside the gene matches. Here the CDR3 reads CASSSPATGAYEQYF. The DNA for the CDR3 is TGTGCCAGCAGCTCACCAGCTACAGGGGCCTACGAGCAGTACTTC.

The rearrangement joins TRBV5-1 to TRBJ2-6; no firm D call. The germline gives CDR1 SGHRS, CDR2 YFSETQ. The V gene lost 6 bases and the J gene lost 1 base, with 11 bases spanning the gap. The CDR3 is 15 residues long. The CDR3: CASTPGVSGANVLTF. DNA of the CDR3: TGCGCCAGCACGCCCGGAGTTTCTGGGGCCAACGTCCTGACTTTC.

This clone showed up just a few times. CDR3: CASSLAGRVTEAFF. The CDR3 region has the DNA TGTGCCAGCAGCTTAGCAGGGAGGGTCACTGAAGCTTTCTTT. The V gene is TRBV7-3, the J gene TRBJ1-1; TRBD1 is a possible D gene (5 bases). This CDR3 contains 14 residues. Germline CDR1 SGHTA, CDR2 FQGTGA. V shed 2 bases and J shed 4 bases, with 11 bases lying between them.

The chain combines TRBV7-9 with TRBJ1-2; D uncertain. This CDR3 contains 12 residues. Germline CDR1 reads SEHNR; CDR2 reads FQNEAQ (reference sequence). Trimming took 3 bases from V and 8 from J, leaving 10 bases between them. As DNA, the CDR3 is TGTGCCAGCAGCTTTTCGGGAGGGGGCTACACCTTC. This translates into CASSFSGGGYTF.

The chain carries TRBV30 and TRBJ1-2; D may be TRBD1 (5 bases). This CDR3 has 14 residues. Germline CDR1 and CDR2: GTSNPN and SVGIG (reference sequence). V was cut by 1 base and J by 5 bases, with 14 bases left in between. The CDR3 DNA is TGTGCCTGGAGTGGCGGGGGGAACCGGTATGGCTACACCTTC. It yields the protein CAWSGGGNRYGYTF.

The chain couples TRBV11-2 to TRBJ2-3, with 7 bases fitting TRBD1. Germline trimming cut 1 base from V and 2 bases from J; bases unmatched to any gene: 6. CDR1 is SGHAT and CDR2 is FQNNGV in the germline V gene. This CDR3 comprises 16 residues. The CDR3 protein is CASSLAGGLNTDTQYF. For the CDR3, the DNA is TGTGCCAGCAGCTTAGCAGGGGGTTTGAACACAGATACGCAGTATTTT.

The chain carries TRBV19 and TRBJ1-6, with D possibly TRBD1 on 5 matching bases. CDR1 and CDR2 from the germline V gene are LNHDA and SQIVND (reference sequence). The CDR3 extends over 14 amino acids. Trimming removed 6 bases from V and 6 bases from J, with 12 bases in between. In DNA form, the CDR3 reads TGTGCCAGTAGGGAGGGGCTAACTAATTCACCCCTCCACTTT. It yields the protein CASREGLTNSPLHF.

This clone was recorded once. The chain links TRBV18 to TRBJ1-2, with D uncertain. Germline assignment: CDR1 KGHSH and CDR2 LQKENI. This CDR3 comprises 16 residues. The ends were cut back, 3 bases at V and 2 bases at J, with 16 bases in the middle. CDR3: CASSPQLGEVNYGYTF. The CDR3 nucleotides are TGTGCCAGCTCACCCCAGCTTGGGGAGGTGAACTATGGCTACACCTTC.

The chain has TRBV7-2 and TRBJ2-1, with D perhaps assigned TRBD1 or TRBD2 (5 bases each). V was pared by 4 bases and J by 0 bases, with 10 bases between. The CDR3 is 15 amino acids. Per germline, CDR1 SGHTA and CDR2 FQGNSA. The CDR3 here is CASSSPGRSYNEQFF. As DNA, the CDR3 is TGTGCCAGCAGCTCACCGGGACGCTCCTACAATGAGCAGTTCTTC.

A single count supports this clone. This chain connects TRBV9 to TRBJ2-2; TRBD2 matches 16 bases. Germline V lookup: CDR1 SGDLS, CDR2 YYNGEE. The ends lost 4 bases at V and 6 bases at J; junction bases unmatched: 12. This CDR3 spans 19 amino acids. The CDR3 is CASSRDIGTSGRGSGELFF. The CDR3 DNA sequence: TGTGCCAGCAGCCGGGACATTGGGACTAGCGGGAGGGGGTCCGGGGAGCTGTTTTTT.

The V gene is TRBV6-5, the J gene TRBJ1-5, with TRBD1 as a possible D gene (5 bases). This CDR3 comprises 15 residues. V lost 6 bases and J 7 bases, leaving 19 bases between the germline ends. Germline-derived CDR1 and CDR2 are MNHEY and SVGAGI. The CDR3 loop is CASSPGVGARQPQHF. CDR3 nucleotide sequence: TGTGCCAGCAGCCCCGGGGTCGGGGCGAGACAGCCCCAGCATTTT.

This chain links TRBV10-3 with TRBJ2-7, with 8 bases lining up with TRBD2. This CDR3 spans 16 amino acids. The V gene end was trimmed by 2 bases and the J gene end by 1 base; junction bases not matched to a gene: 7. Germline V gene sequence: CDR1 ENHRY, CDR2 SYGVKD. This CDR3 reads CAISEGVAGRSYEQYF. CDR3 DNA sequence: TGTGCCATCAGTGAGGGAGTAGCGGGACGGTCCTACGAGCAGTACTTC.

This clone appeared a few times. The chain couples TRBV7-8 to TRBJ2-7; D unclear. Germline CDR1 reads SGHVS; CDR2 reads FQNEAQ. This CDR3 has 13 amino acids. V gave up 6 bases and J gave up 0 bases, with 9 bases separating them. CDR3 residues: CASRSGDSYEQYF. The CDR3 DNA reads as TGTGCCAGCAGATCAGGAGACTCCTACGAGCAGTACTTC.

The chain is built from TRBV29-1 and TRBJ2-7; 9 nucleotides line up with TRBD1. With 7 bases clipped from V and 4 bases from J, the junction kept 2 bases outside the gene matches. This CDR3 comprises 11 residues. Germline CDR1 is SQVTM and CDR2 is ANQGSEA. The chain's CDR3 is CSAGQGYEQYF. The DNA for the CDR3 is TGCAGCGCTGGACAGGGGTACGAGCAGTACTTC.

V and J are TRBV4-2 and TRBJ2-7; the D call may be TRBD1 or TRBD2 (6 bases each). Germline CDR1 and CDR2: LGHNA and YNFKEQ. Trimming pared 4 bases from V and 4 bases from J, leaving 14 bases between. The CDR3 totals 14 residues. CDR3 bases: TGTGCCAGCAGCCCCCCGGGGGCGGAGTACGAGCAGTACTTC. The encoded protein is CASSPPGAEYEQYF.